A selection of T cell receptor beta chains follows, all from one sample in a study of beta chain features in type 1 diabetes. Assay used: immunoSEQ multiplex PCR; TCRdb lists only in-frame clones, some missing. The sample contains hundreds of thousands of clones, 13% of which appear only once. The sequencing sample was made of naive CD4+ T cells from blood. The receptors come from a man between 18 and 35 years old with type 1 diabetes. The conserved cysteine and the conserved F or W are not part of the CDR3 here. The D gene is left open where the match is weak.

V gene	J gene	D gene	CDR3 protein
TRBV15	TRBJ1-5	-	ATSRDYTGNQPQH
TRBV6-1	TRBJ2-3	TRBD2	ASSEARLARRDTQY
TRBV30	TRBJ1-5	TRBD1	AWSVWDSLQH
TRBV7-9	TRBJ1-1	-	ASSLHTEAF
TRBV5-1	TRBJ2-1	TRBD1	ASSLAQGANEQF
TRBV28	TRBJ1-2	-	ASSEGSPLGLRGYT
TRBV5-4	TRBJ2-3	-	ASSTPGPEDTQY
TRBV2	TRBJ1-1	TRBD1	ASTGQGPLFEAF
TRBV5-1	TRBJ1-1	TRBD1	ASSSRTGGAEAF
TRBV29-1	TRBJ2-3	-	SAYGGRDTQY
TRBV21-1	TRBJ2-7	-	ASSKRQSPPHEQY
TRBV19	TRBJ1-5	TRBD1	ASKRGQGAAQPQH
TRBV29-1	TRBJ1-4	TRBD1	SALGQGEKLF
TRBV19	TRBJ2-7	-	ASSIVQQTGEQY